The 8 T cell receptor beta chains in this list originate from one sample, sequenced in a study of blood T cell repertoires in COVID-19 (dated by TCRdb to between 2020 and 2021). Libraries were made using the immunoSEQ multiplex PCR assay. TCRdb provides this immuneACCESS table in a form limited to in-frame rearrangements. Some clones are lacking; in checked studies, under half of them reflect an unresolved V gene, and why the rest are absent is not known. The sample includes about 87,000 clones, with roughly 87% observed a single time. Roughly 5.2% of the sample comes from the top ten. The material sequenced was peripheral blood. The receptors stem from a woman older than 75 with active COVID-19.

This chain links TRBV6-2 or TRBV6-3 with TRBJ1-2; D not resolved. V shed 3 bases and J shed 4 bases, with 15 bases lying between them. CDR3 length: 15 amino acids. CDR1 MNHEY and CDR2 SVGEGT come from the germline V gene. In nucleotides, the CDR3 is TGTGCCAGCAGTTATGGCTGGGCCGCCGGCTATGGCTACACCTTC. This translates into CASSYGWAAGYGYTF.

This sequence joins TRBV6-5 and TRBJ1-5; 10 bases fit TRBD1. CDR1 and CDR2 from the germline V gene are MNHEY and SVGAGI. This CDR3 comprises 15 residues. Trimming removed 6 bases from V and 5 bases from J; junction bases left unmatched: 7. Written as DNA, the CDR3 is TGTGCCAGCAGACTGGGACAGGGGTGGGATCAGCCCCAGCATTTT. Translation gives CASRLGQGWDQPQHF.

The gene calls are TRBV7-9 and TRBJ1-4; D possibly corresponds to TRBD1 (6 bases). V was pared by 7 bases and J by 0 bases, with 15 bases between. The CDR3 is 16 amino acids. CDR1 and CDR2 from the germline V gene are SEHNR and FQNEAQ (reference sequence). Here the CDR3 reads CASKKARGSTNEKLFF. The CDR3 nucleotides read TGTGCCAGCAAAAAAGCAAGGGGGTCAACTAATGAAAAACTGTTTTTT. The full variable domain, with the rest looked up from reference TRBV7-9 and TRBJ1-4, is DTGVSQNPRHKITKRGQNVTFRCDPISEHNRLYWYRQTLGQGPEFLTYFQNEAQLEKSRLLSDRFSAERPKGSFSTLEIQRTEQGDSAMYLCASKKARGSTNEKLFFGSGTQLSVL.

The chain has TRBV5-4 and TRBJ1-2, with 8 bases lining up with TRBD1. Germline CDR1 and CDR2: SGHNT and YYREEE (reference sequence). With V trimmed by 4 bases and J by 4 bases, 9 bases remained unmatched. This CDR3 is built from 15 residues. The CDR3 loop reads CASSPRRDRGYGYTF. The CDR3 nucleotides are TGTGCCAGCAGCCCACGCCGAGACAGGGGCTATGGCTACACCTTC.

The V gene is TRBV11-2, the J gene TRBJ2-1; a weak D match, TRBD2 (5 bases). The CDR3 length is 16 residues. CDR1 and CDR2 (germline): SGHAT, FQNNGV. The germline V and J ends were trimmed by 1 base and 12 bases, with 22 bases remaining between them. The CDR3 reads CASSLAILDPTGGQFF. Written as DNA, the CDR3 is TGTGCCAGCAGCTTAGCTATACTAGATCCCACCGGCGGGCAGTTCTTC.

V and J are TRBV27 and TRBJ2-7; 7 bases fit TRBD1. The CDR3 consists of 13 residues. Germline trimming cut 4 bases from V and 3 bases from J; bases unmatched to any gene: 3. Germline values: CDR1 MNHEY, CDR2 SMNVEV (reference sequence). CDR3 sequence (DNA): TGTGCCAGCAGTTCGAGACAGGGCTACGAGCAGTACTTC. It encodes CASSSRQGYEQYF.

V is TRBV19 and J is TRBJ2-7; TRBD1 agrees at 8 bases. J gave up 5 bases and V 6 bases, and 6 bases lay outside the gene matches. Germline V gives CDR1 LNHDA, CDR2 SQIVND (reference sequence). The CDR3 extends over 13 amino acids. The CDR3 nucleotides are TGTGCCAGTAGACTACAGGGGGTCAACGAGCAGTACTTC. Protein sequence: CASRLQGVNEQYF.

Here the CDR3 reads CASSYNKEAYNTGELFF. CDR3 sequence (DNA): TGTGCCAGCAGCTATAATAAGGAGGCCTATAACACCGGGGAGCTGTTTTTT. This chain connects TRBV9 to TRBJ2-2, with a weak D call TRBD2 (5 bases). V shed 4 bases and J shed 2 bases, with 18 bases lying between them. This CDR3 contains 17 residues. CDR1 SGDLS and CDR2 YYNGEE come from the germline V gene.